The 32 T cell receptor beta chains reported below all come from one sample, sequenced in a study of blood T cell repertoires in COVID-19. Sequencing was performed with immunoSEQ multiplex PCR; in TCRdb, only in-frame clones are kept and a portion is missing. The table has about 330,000 clones, approximately 90% seen once. The material sequenced was PBMCs or T cells enriched from blood (not recorded which). These receptor sequences come from a woman aged 25 to 39 who had recovered from COVID-19.

Turning to this clone: An end of the junction differs from the germline gene, which may be a read error. The rearrangement links TRBV7-7 to TRBJ2-2, with 7 bases lining up with TRBD2. The length of the CDR3 is 15 residues. Germline CDR1 reads SSHAT; CDR2 reads FNYEAQ (reference sequence). The CDR3 DNA is TGTGCTAGCAGCCCCCGGGACTACAACACCGGGGAGCTGTTTTTT. This codes for CASSPRDYNTGELFF.

The V and J genes are TRBV11-2 and TRBJ1-2, with D unclear. With 3 bases removed from V and 0 bases from J, the gap between germline ends came to 8 bases. This CDR3 has 14 amino acids. Germline V lookup: CDR1 SGHAT, CDR2 FQNNGV. This chain's CDR3 is CASSFSQTNYGYTF. Here the CDR3 DNA reads TGTGCCAGCAGCTTTAGCCAGACTAACTATGGCTACACCTTC.

The chain couples TRBV4-2 to TRBJ2-1; 13 nucleotides agree with TRBD2. The germline CDR1 and CDR2 sequences are LGHNA and YNFKEQ. Germline trimming cut 2 bases from V and 9 bases from J; bases unmatched to any gene: 10. CDR3 length: 17 amino acids. CDR3 sequence: CASSQPQTSGGAGEQFF. In DNA, the CDR3 is TGTGCCAGCAGCCAACCCCAAACTAGCGGGGGGGCAGGTGAGCAGTTCTTC.

The chain combines TRBV19 with TRBJ1-1, with D possibly being TRBD1 (6 bases). CDR3 length: 14 amino acids. The germline CDR1 and CDR2 sequences are LNHDA and SQIVND (reference sequence). Trimming cost V 2 bases and J 1 base, with 8 bases left between them. CDR3 in DNA: TGTGCCAGTAGTATAACAGGGCAGAACACTGAAGCTTTCTTT. Translating gives CASSITGQNTEAFF.

This rearrangement joins TRBV7-6 to TRBJ1-2; no clear D. The CDR3 is 15 amino acids. In germline, CDR1 is SGHVS, CDR2 FNYEAQ. The ends were cut back, 4 bases at V and 0 bases at J, with 12 bases in the middle. CDR3 region: CASSSPWAPNYGYTF. The DNA for the CDR3 is TGTGCCAGCAGCTCCCCCTGGGCTCCTAACTATGGCTACACCTTC. Looking up the rest from reference TRBV7-6 and TRBJ1-2 gives the full variable domain: GAGVSQSPRYKVTKRGQDVALRCDPISGHVSLYWYRQALGQGPEFLTYFNYEAQQDKSGLPNDRFSAERPEGSISTLTIQRTEQRDSAMYRCASSSPWAPNYGYTFGSGTRLTVV.

The chain is built from TRBV9 and TRBJ1-2; 9 nucleotides match TRBD1. Germline CDR1 and CDR2: SGDLS and YYNGEE. The CDR3 consists of 11 residues. The V and J ends lost 3 bases and 11 bases, in that order; junction bases with no gene match: 2. CDR3 loop: CASSADRGYTF. The CDR3 coding sequence is TGTGCCAGCAGCGCCGACAGGGGGTACACCTTC.

This clone occurred once. The rearrangement links TRBV28 to TRBJ1-1; D gene ambiguous. The CDR3 runs to 13 residues. Trimming stripped 3 bases from V and 1 base from J, with 6 bases between. The germline CDR1 and CDR2 sequences are MDHEN and SYDVKM. The CDR3, as DNA: TGTGCCAGCAGTTTGGTAGCGAACACTGAAGCTTTCTTT. Protein sequence: CASSLVANTEAFF.

The chain uses TRBV2 and TRBJ2-3; 8 bases are a match to TRBD1. The V gene end was trimmed by 5 bases and the J gene end by 6 bases; junction bases not matched to a gene: 4. Germline V gene data show CDR1 as SNHLY and CDR2 as FYNNEI. The CDR3 covers 13 residues. The DNA of the CDR3 is TGTGCCAGCAGTCGACAGGGGATGGATACGCAGTATTTT. Encoded protein: CASSRQGMDTQYF.

The rearrangement links TRBV16 to TRBJ1-3; D call uncertain. Per the germline V gene, CDR1 is KGHSY and CDR2 is FQNENV. This CDR3 has 16 amino acids. V lost 5 bases to trimming and J lost 0 bases, with 14 bases between them. CDR3 DNA sequence: TGTGCCAGCAGCGAGCGGGCCCCTAGCTCTGGAAACACCATATATTTT. Translation: CASSERAPSSGNTIYF.

The gene calls are TRBV12-3 or TRBV12-4 and TRBJ1-5, with D maybe TRBD1 (5 bases). V lost 6 bases and J lost 5, with 8 bases in between. This CDR3 has 12 amino acids. The CDR3, as DNA: TGTGCCAGCAGCCCGACAGATCAGCCCCAGCATTTT. This gives the protein CASSPTDQPQHF.

The rearrangement links TRBV14 to TRBJ2-7; TRBD1 aligns across 9 bases. CDR3 size: 16 residues. From germline, CDR1 is SGHDN and CDR2 FVKESK. V dropped 3 bases and J dropped 2; count of bases not matched to a gene: 8. The CDR3 region is CASSQPTGTGTYEQYF. The DNA of the CDR3 is TGTGCCAGCAGCCAGCCCACCGGGACAGGGACCTACGAGCAGTACTTC.

The V gene is TRBV30, the J gene TRBJ1-2, with TRBD1 identical over 7 bases. CDR1 GTSNPN and CDR2 SVGIG come from the germline V gene (reference sequence). The CDR3 runs to 12 residues. J gave up 7 bases and V 1 base, and 3 bases lay outside the gene matches. The CDR3 reads CAWSGPGGGYTF. CDR3 DNA sequence: TGTGCCTGGAGTGGGCCAGGGGGTGGCTACACCTTC. Together with reference TRBV30 and TRBJ1-2, the CDR3 gives the full variable domain: SQTIHQWPATLVQPVGSPLSLECTVEGTSNPNLYWYRQAAGRGLQLLFYSVGIGQISSEVPQNLSASRPQDRQFILSSKKLLLSDSGFYLCAWSGPGGGYTFGSGTRLTVV.

V and J are TRBV9 and TRBJ1-1, with 7 bases fitting TRBD1. The V and J ends lost 4 bases and 4 bases, in that order; junction bases with no gene match: 10. The CDR3 covers 15 residues. The germline gives CDR1 SGDLS, CDR2 YYNGEE. CDR3: CASSSQGMFGTEAFF. The CDR3 region has the DNA TGTGCCAGCAGCTCACAGGGGATGTTTGGCACTGAAGCTTTCTTT.

Only one count was recorded for this clone. This chain uses TRBV4-1 with TRBJ2-1, with 8 bases identical to TRBD1. Germline values: CDR1 MGHRA, CDR2 YSYEKL. With 0 bases clipped from V and 12 bases from J, the junction kept 13 bases outside the gene matches. The CDR3 loop spans 16 amino acids. This CDR3 reads CASSQEGVRGPFGQFF. CDR3 in DNA: TGCGCCAGCAGCCAAGAAGGGGTCAGGGGGCCCTTTGGGCAGTTCTTC.

This clone was recorded only once. The chain links TRBV5-1 to TRBJ1-1, with D hard to call. Trimming shortened V by 7 bases and J by 3 bases, and 16 bases separated the two germline ends. CDR1 is SGHRS, CDR2 YFSETQ, per germline. This CDR3 is 14 amino acids long. The CDR3, as DNA: TGCGCCAGCTTTGCGGCCGGGAGGGACACTGAAGCTTTCTTT. It encodes CASFAAGRDTEAFF. Complete variable domain (other parts from reference TRBV5-1 and TRBJ1-1): KAGVTQTPRYLIKTRGQQVTLSCSPISGHRSVSWYQQTPGQGLQFLFEYFSETQRNKGNFPGRFSGRQFSNSRSEMNVSTLELGDSALYLCASFAAGRDTEAFFGQGTRLTVV.

For this clone: The sample holds other DNA sequences that translate to the same CDR3. The chain joins TRBV6-5 to TRBJ2-5; the D gene is possibly TRBD1 (5 bases). V lost 6 bases and J lost 5, with 7 bases in between. Germline V gene data show CDR1 as MNHEY and CDR2 as SVGAGI. The CDR3 is 11 residues long. The CDR3: CASSQGETQYF. In DNA, the CDR3 is TGTGCCAGCAGCCAGGGTGAGACCCAGTACTTC.

The chain employs TRBV4-1 and TRBJ1-1; 9 bases are a match to TRBD1. The CDR3 is 13 amino acids. V trimming: 4 bases; J trimming: 12 bases; junction bases outside the gene matches: 9. The germline gives CDR1 MGHRA, CDR2 YSYEKL. This chain's CDR3 is CASSPTGTGLTFF. CDR3 nucleotides: TGCGCCAGCAGCCCCACCGGGACAGGGTTAACTTTCTTT.

The chain has TRBV3-1 (or the pseudogene TRBV3-2) and TRBJ1-1; tentatively, D is TRBD1 (5 bases). Germline assignment: CDR1 LGHDT and CDR2 YNNKEL (reference sequence). V was clipped by 10 bases and J by 5 bases, with 20 bases between them. CDR3 length equals 14 residues. The CDR3 loop is CATESQGPGTEAFF. The CDR3 coding sequence is TGTGCCACCGAGAGTCAGGGTCCGGGTACTGAAGCTTTCTTT.

A single count supports this clone. This chain joins TRBV30 and TRBJ2-5; D perhaps matches TRBD1 (6 bases). Looked up from germline, CDR1 is GTSNPN and CDR2 is SVGIG (reference sequence). The CDR3 loop spans 14 amino acids. V lost 4 bases and J lost 5, with 17 bases in between. Written as DNA, the CDR3 is TGTGCCTGGACTCAACGACAGGTCGGGGAGACCCAGTACTTC. Amino acids: CAWTQRQVGETQYF.

The V and J genes are TRBV5-1 and TRBJ1-4, with 7 bases fitting TRBD1. Germline values: CDR1 SGHRS, CDR2 YFSETQ. The length of the CDR3 is 15 residues. The ends lost 4 bases at V and 7 bases at J; junction bases unmatched: 10. The CDR3 protein is CASSKTGLWGEKLFF. For the CDR3, the DNA is TGCGCCAGCAGCAAGACAGGGTTATGGGGTGAAAAACTGTTTTTT.

This chain connects TRBV6-5 to TRBJ1-5; maybe TRBD1 (5 bases). CDR3 length equals 15 residues. Germline CDR1 is MNHEY and CDR2 is SVGAGI. The V end lost 2 bases, the J end lost 2 bases, and 10 bases lay between the germline ends. The CDR3 reads CASSYAGVGNQPQHF. The CDR3 region has the DNA TGTGCCAGCAGTTACGCGGGGGTAGGCAATCAGCCCCAGCATTTT.

This rearrangement joins TRBV27 to TRBJ2-7, with D maybe TRBD1 (5 bases). Per the germline V gene, CDR1 is MNHEY and CDR2 is SMNVEV (reference sequence). V gave up 2 bases and J gave up 6 bases, with 20 bases separating them. CDR3 length equals 16 residues. The CDR3 DNA follows: TGTGCCAGCAGTTTACGCAGGCCCCAGGGTAGGGGCGAGCAGTACTTC. Protein sequence: CASSLRRPQGRGEQYF.

The chain links TRBV5-8 to TRBJ2-5; D is possibly TRBD1 (6 bases). CDR1 and CDR2 (germline): SGHTS, YDEGEE. Trimming cost V 4 bases and J 4 bases, with 17 bases left between them. The length of the CDR3 is 15 residues. CDR3 amino acids: CASSPRVGGLETQYF. In nucleotides, the CDR3 is TGTGCCAGCAGCCCCCGGGTTGGGGGCCTAGAGACCCAGTACTTC.

This chain joins TRBV7-2 and TRBJ1-6; D may be TRBD1 (5 bases). This CDR3 has 16 amino acids. Germline V CDR1 and CDR2: SGHTA, FQGNSA. V dropped 3 bases and J dropped 10 bases, with 19 bases sitting between them. Written as DNA, the CDR3 is TGTGCCAGCAGCTTCCCGGGGGAGGGGAAGGGATCACCCCTCCACTTT. Encoded protein: CASSFPGEGKGSPLHF. Full variable domain (outside the CDR3, taken from reference TRBV7-2 and TRBJ1-6): GAGVSQSPSNKVTEKGKDVELRCDPISGHTALYWYRQSLGQGLEFLIYFQGNSAPDKSGLPSDRFSAERTGGSVSTLTIQRTQQEDSAVYLCASSFPGEGKGSPLHFGNGTRLTVT.

The genes are TRBV14 and TRBJ2-7; D may be TRBD1 (6 bases). Looked up from germline, CDR1 is SGHDN and CDR2 is FVKESK. The CDR3 loop spans 14 amino acids. V dropped 0 bases and J dropped 5 bases, with 11 bases sitting between them. The CDR3 nucleotides are TGTGCCAGCAGCCAAGATGCCAGGGGCCACGAGCAGTACTTC. Its protein product is CASSQDARGHEQYF.

In nucleotides, the CDR3 is TGTGCCAGCAGCTTTGGTCGCCAGACAGCCAACGTCGGGACTGAAGCTTTCTTT. Amino acid sequence: CASSFGRQTANVGTEAFF. This chain uses TRBV7-2 with TRBJ1-1, with TRBD1 as a possible D gene (5 bases). The V and J ends lost 3 bases and 5 bases respectively, with 25 bases between them. CDR1 is SGHTA and CDR2 is FQGNSA in the germline V gene. The CDR3 runs 18 residues.

The chain uses TRBV5-1 and TRBJ1-3, with D tentatively TRBD1 (5 bases). Germline CDR1 reads SGHRS; CDR2 reads YFSETQ. The CDR3 totals 15 residues. V lost 3 bases and J 0 bases, leaving 10 bases between the germline ends. The CDR3 coding sequence is TGCGCCAGCAGCTGGGGCCAACCCTCTGGAAACACCATATATTTT. Encoded protein: CASSWGQPSGNTIYF. Looking up the rest from reference TRBV5-1 and TRBJ1-3 gives the full variable domain: KAGVTQTPRYLIKTRGQQVTLSCSPISGHRSVSWYQQTPGQGLQFLFEYFSETQRNKGNFPGRFSGRQFSNSRSEMNVSTLELGDSALYLCASSWGQPSGNTIYFGEGSWLTVV.

This chain links TRBV13 with TRBJ2-7; 8 bases are a match to TRBD1. V shed 5 bases, J shed 1 base, and the junction held 4 bases outside the gene matches. The CDR3 has 14 amino acids. The germline CDR1 and CDR2 sequences are PRHDT and FYEKMQ (reference sequence). CDR3 region: CASSTDRVSYEQYF. Written as DNA, the CDR3 is TGTGCCAGCAGCACGGACAGGGTTTCCTACGAGCAGTACTTC.

The V gene is TRBV2, the J gene TRBJ2-4; 10 bases agree with TRBD1. The V gene end was trimmed by 6 bases and the J gene end by 11 bases; junction bases not matched to a gene: 10. CDR1 is SNHLY and CDR2 is FYNNEI in the germline V gene. CDR3 length: 14 amino acids. Written as DNA, the CDR3 is TGTGCCAGCAGAGGACAGGGGGAGGCCTCCGTTCAGTACTTC. Amino acids: CASRGQGEASVQYF.

The V call is TRBV7-9, the J call TRBJ2-3; D possibly corresponds to TRBD2 (6 bases). With 7 bases removed from V and 1 base from J, the gap between germline ends came to 15 bases. The CDR3 has 15 residues. CDR1 and CDR2 (germline): SEHNR, FQNEAQ (reference sequence). CDR3 DNA sequence: TGTGCCAGCACCCCTAAAACGGGGGGCACAGATACGCAGTATTTT. Amino acids: CASTPKTGGTDTQYF.

This chain links TRBV30 with TRBJ2-3, with a weak D call TRBD2 (5 bases). Trimming pared 0 bases from V and 6 bases from J, leaving 10 bases between. The V gene's germline CDR1 is GTSNPN and CDR2 SVGIG (reference sequence). The CDR3 loop spans 13 amino acids. CDR3 bases: TGTGCCTGGAGTGTAGCTAGCAGCGATACGCAGTATTTT. It specifies CAWSVASSDTQYF.

The chain carries TRBV5-4 and TRBJ2-7; 10 bases are a match to TRBD1. The germline gives CDR1 SGHNT, CDR2 YYREEE (reference sequence). The CDR3 has 15 amino acids. V shed 4 bases and J 5 bases; nucleotides not matched to a gene: 9. The CDR3 sequence is CASSPAGTGVDEQYF. DNA for the CDR3: TGTGCCAGCAGCCCTGCCGGGACAGGGGTCGACGAGCAGTACTTC.